The subject of this entry is one TCR beta chain. Assay: immunoSEQ multiplex PCR; the TCRdb copy retains only in-frame clones and omits some. Among around 280,000 clones listed, around 88% were seen once. This entry comes from a study of blood T cell repertoires in COVID-19. Germline CDR1 MNHEY, CDR2 SMNVEV (reference sequence). V gave up 6 bases and J gave up 7 bases; unmatched junction bases: 3. The CDR3 consists of 14 residues. The TCR was taken from a woman aged 40 to 55 who had recovered from COVID-19. The V call is TRBV27, the J call TRBJ2-1; the match to TRBD2 covers 13 bases. The sample consisted of PBMCs or T cells enriched from blood (not recorded which). This CDR3 is CASRPGLAGNEQFF. The CDR3 region has the DNA TGTGCCAGCAGGCCGGGACTAGCGGGGAATGAGCAGTTCTTC.